This T cell receptor (beta chain) was identified in a study of T-cell reconstitution after alpha-beta-depleted transplantation in children. Study-wide results and limits: In patients about two months after transplant, alpha-beta T cells reportedly arose from several hundred expanded graft clones. Surviving recipient cells, namely T cells and thymic progenitors, were the source of high day-60 TCRbeta diversity in some patients.

At least ten counts were recorded for this clonotype. The antigen is unknown. V gave up 4 bases and J gave up 1 base; unmatched junction bases: 7. This CDR3 contains 16 residues. Germline V gene sequence: CDR1 SGHRS, CDR2 YFSETQ. The TCRbeta library was prepared with unique molecular identifiers. TCRdb fed the PCR reads into MiXCR, producing one record per CDR3 protein. The sample holds some 350,000 distinct CDR3 sequences, 15% to 20% seen once. This receptor was taken from a male patient aged 2-10 years who had a stem cell transplant for acute lymphoblastic leukemia, so the T cells may come from the graft donor. The specimen was PBMCs, mostly from graft donor cells, collected 360 days after TCRalphabeta/CD19-depleted stem cell transplant. The chain couples TRBV5-1 to TRBJ2-4; 8 bases map to TRBD1. In DNA form, the CDR3 reads TGCGCCAGCAGCGCTCAGACAGGGGTGGCCAAAAACATTCAGTACTTC. Protein sequence: CASSAQTGVAKNIQYF.